Listed here are 26 T cell receptor beta chains from one sample, sequenced in a study of blood T cells in healthy people across ages. A second PCR of roughly 6 to 12 cycles used a sample-barcoded 5' primer and a J-beta primer mix. TCRdb fed the 5' RACE reads into MiXCR, producing one record per CDR3 protein. The sample shows around 800,000 distinct CDR3 sequences, roughly 26% of them seen only once. These data were likewise used in another study, on T cells of mothers and their children.

Specimen: blood. These receptors all come from a boy aged 5 to 17 in good health.

The chain combines TRBV7-6 with TRBJ1-6; TRBD1 aligns across 9 bases. Germline CDR1 reads SGHVS; CDR2 reads FNYEAQ. The CDR3 spans 16 residues. The ends lost 0 bases at V and 7 bases at J; junction bases unmatched: 4. The CDR3 is CASSLAGTGTNSPLHF. The CDR3, as DNA: TGTGCCAGCAGCTTAGCCGGGACAGGGACCAATTCACCCCTCCACTTT.

This clonotype was counted ten times or more. The genes are TRBV3-1 and TRBJ1-2; TRBD1 matches at 7 bases. CDR1 is LGHDT and CDR2 is YNNKEL in the germline V gene (reference sequence). With V trimmed by 2 bases and J by 2 bases, 8 bases remained unmatched. The CDR3 runs 16 residues. The CDR3 sequence: CASSQYEAGGNYGYTF. The CDR3 DNA is TGTGCCAGCAGCCAATATGAAGCAGGGGGGAACTATGGCTACACCTTC.

This clonotype came up a few times. J is TRBJ1-3 and V is TRBV6-5; D ambiguous. The germline V gene has CDR1 MNHEY and CDR2 SVGAGI. V was trimmed by 0 bases and J by 3 bases, leaving 12 bases between them. This CDR3 is built from 16 residues. The chain's CDR3 is CASSYSKGGDGNTIYF. The DNA of the CDR3 is TGTGCCAGCAGTTACTCGAAGGGTGGAGATGGAAACACCATATATTTT.

This clonotype was seen a few times. The V call is TRBV7-2, the J call TRBJ2-5, with unresolved D. Trimming removed 1 base at V and 4 bases at J, with 16 bases between. Germline assignment: CDR1 SGHTA and CDR2 FQGNSA. CDR3 size: 16 residues. The CDR3, as DNA: TGTGCCAGCAGCTTAGGGGGATCGATGGCGCGAGAGACCCAGTACTTC. This encodes CASSLGGSMARETQYF.

The chain couples TRBV10-3 to TRBJ2-7; 8 bases fit TRBD1. After removal of 2 bases from V and 6 bases from J, the junction contained 6 bases not matched to a gene. There are 14 residues in the CDR3. CDR1 and CDR2 (germline): ENHRY, SYGVKD. The CDR3 nucleotides are TGTGCCATCAGTGAGGCCCAGGGGGCAGGCGAGCAGTACTTC. It yields the protein CAISEAQGAGEQYF.

The chain is built from TRBV5-3 and TRBJ1-4, with unresolved D. TRBV5-3 is marked as an open reading frame, function uncertain. V lost 4 bases to trimming and J lost 0 bases, with 13 bases between them. The CDR3 sequence is 16 residues long. The CDR3 DNA sequence: TGTGCCAGAAGCCGGTCGCAAGCCTCAACTAATGAAAAACTGTTTTTT. Translated: CARSRSQASTNEKLFF.

The V call is TRBV9, the J call TRBJ1-2; 8 bases fit TRBD1. Trimming took 3 bases from V and 4 from J; bases not matched to a gene: 5. This CDR3 comprises 14 residues. Per germline, CDR1 SGDLS and CDR2 YYNGEE. The CDR3 region has the DNA TGTGCCAGCAGCGCTCGGACAGGGACCTATGGCTACACCTTC. Translating it yields CASSARTGTYGYTF.

The chain joins TRBV11-3 to TRBJ2-2, with 8 bases identical to TRBD1. The junction had 5 bases not matched to a gene; V was cut back by 4 bases and J by 7 bases. Per germline, CDR1 SGHNT and CDR2 YENEEA. This CDR3 spans 14 amino acids. DNA of the CDR3: TGTGCCAGCAGCTACCAGGGGGCGGACGGGGAGCTGTTTTTT. It codes for CASSYQGADGELFF.

The chain uses TRBV6-1 and TRBJ1-2; 7 bases line up with TRBD1. Losses at the gene ends were 2 bases for V and 8 bases for J; bases not matched to a gene: 8. The CDR3 loop spans 14 amino acids. The germline V gene has CDR1 MNHNS and CDR2 SASEGT. The CDR3 nucleotides are TGTGCCAGCAGTGAACAACAGGGGACGAAAGGCTACACCTTC. It translates to CASSEQQGTKGYTF.

The genes are TRBV6-5 and TRBJ2-5; TRBD2 agrees at 15 bases. CDR1 MNHEY and CDR2 SVGAGI come from the germline V gene. The CDR3 runs to 19 residues. The V segment lost 3 bases and the J segment 1 base; nucleotides outside the gene matches: 9. CDR3 DNA sequence: TGTGCCAGCAGTTATTTGGGACTAGCGGGGGGCCCTAGCCAAGAGACCCAGTACTTC. Translated: CASSYLGLAGGPSQETQYF.

The chain is built from TRBV5-1 and TRBJ2-5; perhaps TRBD1 as D (6 bases). The V gene's germline CDR1 is SGHRS and CDR2 YFSETQ. This CDR3 is built from 16 residues. Trimming stripped 6 bases from V and 4 bases from J, with 22 bases between. The CDR3 DNA is TGCGCCAGCATCCAAAGGCCAGGGGCGCGAGGAGAGACCCAGTACTTC. Its protein product is CASIQRPGARGETQYF.

This clonotype was observed a handful of times. The gene calls are TRBV4-1 and TRBJ2-5; the match to TRBD2 covers 11 bases. Gene TRBJ2-1 matches the end of the DNA better, so the J call may be wrong. Germline-derived CDR1 and CDR2 are MGHRA and YSYEKL. This CDR3 has 15 amino acids. The CDR3 coding sequence is TGCGCCAGCAGCCAAGTACTAGCGGGGGCCAGTGAGCAGTTCTTC. It codes for CASSQVLAGASEQFF.

J is TRBJ2-1 and V is TRBV5-1; the match to TRBD2 covers 7 bases. The V gene's germline CDR1 is SGHRS and CDR2 YFSETQ. The CDR3 is 15 amino acids. V shed 8 bases, J shed 0 bases, and the junction held 8 bases outside the gene matches. Here the CDR3 DNA reads TGCGCCAGGCAACCTAAGCGGGGCTCCTACAATGAGCAGTTCTTC. Amino acids: CARQPKRGSYNEQFF.

This CDR3 reads CASSRDPRRFNEKLFF. The CDR3 region has the DNA TGTGCCAGCAGCAGGGACCCACGGCGCTTTAATGAAAAACTGTTTTTT. The gene calls are TRBV4-2 and TRBJ1-4; D is possibly TRBD1 (5 bases). The CDR3 covers 16 residues. Germline V lookup: CDR1 LGHNA, CDR2 YNFKEQ. Trimming took off 5 bases at V and 4 bases at J, with 17 bases between the two ends.

The chain combines TRBV12-3 or TRBV12-4 with TRBJ1-5, with D unclear. This CDR3 is built from 16 residues. Between the trimmed V and J ends, which lost 4 bases and 0 bases, there was a span of 13 bases. CDR3 in DNA: TGTGCCAGCAGTTCGCGACTGGGAGTTAGCAATCAGCCCCAGCATTTT. This translates into CASSSRLGVSNQPQHF.

For this clonotype: One end of the junction fails to match germline, which may point to a read error. The chain is built from TRBV2 and TRBJ2-5; D is possibly TRBD2 (6 bases). The CDR3 sequence is 12 residues long. The germline CDR1 and CDR2 sequences are SNHLY and FYNNEI. The CDR3 loop reads CASRTSIAGVNF. The CDR3 DNA reads as TGTGCCAGCAGAACTAGCATCGCCGGGGTTAACTTC.

This clonotype came up a few times. The chain employs TRBV9 and TRBJ2-7; 11 bases are shared with TRBD2. The assigned J gene may be wrong: the sequence end matches TRBJ2-1 better. The germline CDR1 and CDR2 sequences are SGDLS and YYNGEE. The CDR3 is made up of 16 amino acids. In DNA, the CDR3 is TGTGCCAGCAGCTTCCGACTAGCGGGGATAAGCAATGAGCAGTTCTTC. Translation: CASSFRLAGISNEQFF.

The chain has TRBV5-1 and TRBJ1-5, with 8 positions matching TRBD1. V trimming: 1 base; J trimming: 4 bases; junction bases outside the gene matches: 4. CDR3 length: 15 amino acids. The germline V gene has CDR1 SGHRS and CDR2 YFSETQ. CDR3 DNA: TGCGCCAGCAGCTTGCAGGGGGCGAGGAATCAGCCCCAGCATTTT. Amino acid sequence: CASSLQGARNQPQHF. Looking up the rest from reference TRBV5-1 and TRBJ1-5 gives the full variable domain: KAGVTQTPRYLIKTRGQQVTLSCSPISGHRSVSWYQQTPGQGLQFLFEYFSETQRNKGNFPGRFSGRQFSNSRSEMNVSTLELGDSALYLCASSLQGARNQPQHFGDGTRLSIL.

Only a few counts were recorded for this clonotype. The V gene is TRBV9, the J gene TRBJ2-7; the D is unclear. This CDR3 region has 13 residues. Between the trimmed V and J ends, which lost 4 bases and 2 bases, there was a span of 10 bases. Per germline, CDR1 SGDLS and CDR2 YYNGEE. The chain's CDR3 is CASSSDKTYEQYF. CDR3 in DNA: TGTGCCAGCAGCTCCGATAAGACCTACGAGCAGTACTTC.

This clonotype was seen a few times. This sequence joins TRBV4-1 and TRBJ1-1; no clear D. The germline V and J ends were trimmed by 3 bases and 2 bases, with 13 bases remaining between them. The CDR3 is made up of 15 amino acids. The germline gives CDR1 MGHRA, CDR2 YSYEKL. The CDR3 sequence: CASSHPGPRNTEAFF. The CDR3, as DNA: TGCGCCAGCAGCCACCCGGGCCCCCGAAACACTGAAGCTTTCTTT.

Only a few counts were recorded for this clonotype. The chain couples TRBV12-3 or TRBV12-4 to TRBJ1-2, with 9 bases matching TRBD1. This CDR3 comprises 15 residues. Trimming removed 4 bases from V and 6 bases from J; junction bases left unmatched: 9. The DNA for the CDR3 is TGTGCCAGCAGTTCCCCGGGACAGGGAATGGATGGCTACACCTTC. It yields the protein CASSSPGQGMDGYTF.

In its sample, this clonotype was seen many times. The chain combines TRBV28 with TRBJ2-1, with 7 nucleotides matching TRBD1. V dropped 6 bases and J dropped 0; count of bases not matched to a gene: 5. Germline V gene data show CDR1 as MDHEN and CDR2 as SYDVKM. CDR3 size: 15 residues. The CDR3 DNA is TGTGCCAGCAGCCGACAGGGCGGCTCCTACAATGAGCAGTTCTTC. This gives the protein CASSRQGGSYNEQFF.

V and J are TRBV20-1 and TRBJ2-1; 9 bases are a match to TRBD1. The V gene end was trimmed by 1 base and the J gene end by 9 bases; junction bases not matched to a gene: 10. The CDR3 extends over 15 amino acids. Germline V gene sequence: CDR1 DFQATT, CDR2 SNEGSKA (reference sequence). CDR3 sequence (DNA): TGCAGTGCTAGAGCCTGGGGACAGGGCCGGTTTGAGCAGTTCTTC. Amino acids: CSARAWGQGRFEQFF.

In its sample, this clonotype was seen a few times. V is TRBV2 and J is TRBJ2-3; 14 bases agree with TRBD2. The V segment lost 3 bases and the J segment 4 bases; nucleotides outside the gene matches: 3. CDR3 length: 16 residues. In germline, CDR1 is SNHLY, CDR2 FYNNEI. CDR3 DNA: TGTGCCAGCAGTGATGCGACTAGCGGGGGGGCAGATACGCAGTATTTT. Amino acid sequence: CASSDATSGGADTQYF.

This chain connects TRBV6-1 to TRBJ2-5; 10 bases fit TRBD2. The CDR3 contains 18 residues. V lost 2 bases, J lost 0 bases, and 9 bases stayed unmatched. Germline V gene data show CDR1 as MNHNS and CDR2 as SASEGT. The DNA of the CDR3 is TGTGCCAGCAGTGAAAACCTAGCGGGGGAATTGTACCAAGAGACCCAGTACTTC. It translates to CASSENLAGELYQETQYF.

The chain couples TRBV4-1 to TRBJ2-2; D possibly matches TRBD1 or TRBD2 (5 bases each). Germline-derived CDR1 and CDR2 are MGHRA and YSYEKL. The CDR3 has 20 amino acids. Trimming removed 0 bases at V and 4 bases at J, with 24 bases between. DNA for the CDR3: TGCGCCAGCAGCCAAGAAATGGGGAAAGCGGCAGGGAGACTCACCGGGGAGCTGTTTTTT. It codes for CASSQEMGKAAGRLTGELFF.